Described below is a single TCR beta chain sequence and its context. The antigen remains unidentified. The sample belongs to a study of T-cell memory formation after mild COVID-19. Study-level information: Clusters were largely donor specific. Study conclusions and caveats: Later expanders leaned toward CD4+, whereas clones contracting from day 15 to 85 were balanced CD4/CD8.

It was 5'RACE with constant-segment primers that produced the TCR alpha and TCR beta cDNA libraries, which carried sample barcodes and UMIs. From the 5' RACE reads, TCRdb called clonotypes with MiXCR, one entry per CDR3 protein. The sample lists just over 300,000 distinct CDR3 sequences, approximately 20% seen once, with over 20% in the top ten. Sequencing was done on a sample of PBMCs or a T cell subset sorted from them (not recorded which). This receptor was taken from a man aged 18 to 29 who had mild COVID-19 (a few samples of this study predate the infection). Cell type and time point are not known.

The DNA for the CDR3 is TGTGCCAGCAGCTTATTACAGGGCGAGCAGTTCTTC. Protein: CASSLLQGEQFF. The chain has TRBV7-9 and TRBJ2-1; tentative D call: TRBD1 (6 bases). Trimming took 2 bases from V and 10 from J, leaving 9 bases between them. Germline CDR1 reads SEHNR; CDR2 reads FQNEAQ (reference sequence). There are 12 residues in the CDR3.